The 24 T cell receptor beta chains reported below all come from one sample, sequenced in a study of T cells in localized non-small cell lung cancer (TCRdb year 2020). Library generation was performed with the immunoSEQ multiplex PCR assay. Not all clones reach the TCRdb copy of this immuneACCESS table, which keeps in-frame sequences only. Checked studies attribute under half of the gap to unresolved V genes and leave the rest unexplained. In this sample the table shows about 79,000 clones, around 89% of which occur a single time. The biggest ten clones account for 20% to 25% of the sample. Sequenced here: peripheral blood, sampled before any cancer treatment. Source of these receptors: a woman aged 35 to 69 with stage I squamous cell lung carcinoma.

This chain links TRBV5-1 with TRBJ2-5; 12 nucleotides align to TRBD2. The V gene's germline CDR1 is SGHRS and CDR2 YFSETQ. V dropped 7 bases and J dropped 5; count of bases not matched to a gene: 3. The CDR3 totals 13 residues. CDR3: CASELAGGETQYF. For the CDR3, the DNA is TGCGCCAGCGAACTAGCGGGGGGTGAGACCCAGTACTTC. The full variable domain, in which reference TRBV5-1 and TRBJ2-5 provide the parts outside the CDR3, is KAGVTQTPRYLIKTRGQQVTLSCSPISGHRSVSWYQQTPGQGLQFLFEYFSETQRNKGNFPGRFSGRQFSNSRSEMNVSTLELGDSALYLCASELAGGETQYFGPGTRLLVL.

V usage is TRBV9 and J usage is TRBJ1-6; 7 bases are shared with TRBD1. The germline V gene has CDR1 SGDLS and CDR2 YYNGEE. V was clipped by 2 bases and J by 7 bases; unmatched bases: 6. CDR3 size: 15 residues. CDR3 residues: CASSVTGTRNSPLHF. The CDR3 coding sequence is TGTGCCAGCAGCGTGACAGGGACGAGAAATTCACCCCTCCACTTT.

V and J are TRBV5-5 and TRBJ1-5; D might be TRBD1 (6 bases). The CDR3 spans 15 residues. The germline CDR1 and CDR2 sequences are SGHKS and YYEKEE (reference sequence). The ends were cut back, 1 base at V and 3 bases at J, with 11 bases in the middle. CDR3 protein: CASSLIGTPNQPQHF. The CDR3, as DNA: TGTGCCAGCAGCTTGATCGGGACACCCAATCAGCCCCAGCATTTT. Full variable domain (missing parts from reference TRBV5-5 and TRBJ1-5): DAGVTQSPTHLIKTRGQQVTLRCSPISGHKSVSWYQQVLGQGPQFIFQYYEKEERGRGNFPDRFSARQFPNYSSELNVNALLLGDSALYLCASSLIGTPNQPQHFGDGTRLSIL.

Concerning this clone: One end of the junction varies from germline; a read error may be responsible. The chain employs TRBV5-4 and TRBJ2-1; 13 bases map to TRBD2. The CDR3 has 15 residues. The germline gives CDR1 SGHNT, CDR2 YYREEE (reference sequence). The CDR3 protein is CASSRTSGGYNGQFF. CDR3 sequence (DNA): TGTGCCAGCAGCCGGACTAGCGGGGGCTACAATGGGCAGTTCTTC.

The chain recombines TRBV5-1 with TRBJ2-5; 11 nucleotides line up with TRBD2. The V gene end was trimmed by 2 bases and the J gene end by 5 bases; junction bases not matched to a gene: 5. Germline V gene sequence: CDR1 SGHRS, CDR2 YFSETQ. This CDR3 has 15 amino acids. The CDR3: CASSFVAGGQETQYF. CDR3 DNA sequence: TGCGCCAGCAGCTTCGTAGCGGGGGGGCAGGAGACCCAGTACTTC.

This sequence joins TRBV27 and TRBJ2-1, with D tentatively TRBD2 (6 bases). Deletions cut 0 bases from V and 1 base from J, with 10 bases between. The CDR3 has 16 residues. Germline-derived CDR1 and CDR2 are MNHEY and SMNVEV (reference sequence). The CDR3 DNA follows: TGTGCCAGCAGTTTATCGATACTAGCTTCCTACAATGAGCAGTTCTTC. It specifies CASSLSILASYNEQFF.

This clone appeared once. The chain links TRBV5-8 to TRBJ1-6; a weak D match, TRBD1 (6 bases). CDR3 size: 13 residues. CDR1 and CDR2 from the germline V gene are SGHTS and YDEGEE. V lost 0 bases to trimming and J lost 10 bases, with 8 bases between them. The CDR3 DNA is TGTGCCAGCAGCTTGGACAGGGAGTCACCCCTCCACTTT. Amino acid sequence: CASSLDRESPLHF.

The chain uses TRBV6-5 and TRBJ1-5, with 7 bases matching TRBD1. The CDR3 is 16 amino acids. Germline trimming cut 4 bases from V and 0 bases from J; bases unmatched to any gene: 6. In germline, CDR1 is MNHEY, CDR2 SVGAGI. CDR3 region: CASSSGQTYSNQPQHF. CDR3 nucleotide sequence: TGTGCCAGCAGTTCGGGACAGACTTATAGCAATCAGCCCCAGCATTTT.

The rearrangement joins TRBV30 to TRBJ2-7, with 7 positions matching TRBD1. CDR1 and CDR2 from the germline V gene are GTSNPN and SVGIG (reference sequence). After removal of 0 bases from V and 13 bases from J, the junction contained 6 bases not matched to a gene. The CDR3 length is 11 residues. The CDR3 spells CAWSVEGQAYF. As DNA, the CDR3 is TGTGCCTGGAGTGTAGAAGGACAGGCTTACTTC.

This chain joins TRBV6-6 and TRBJ2-1; D perhaps matches TRBD1 (6 bases). The V end lost 0 bases, the J end lost 9 bases, and 12 bases lay between the germline ends. CDR1 and CDR2 (germline): MNHNY, SVGAGI (reference sequence). The CDR3 covers 14 residues. Written as DNA, the CDR3 is TGTGCCAGCAGTTACTCGCTGGGGGCCACTGAGCAGTTCTTC. This translates into CASSYSLGATEQFF.

CDR3 amino acids: CASSAQTGGNGGYTF. CDR3 sequence (DNA): TGCGCCAGCAGCGCGCAGACAGGGGGCAATGGTGGCTACACCTTC. The rearrangement links TRBV5-1 to TRBJ1-2; 10 nucleotides align to TRBD1. The CDR3 has 15 amino acids. The germline CDR1 and CDR2 sequences are SGHRS and YFSETQ. With V trimmed by 4 bases and J by 7 bases, 10 bases remained unmatched.

The chain recombines TRBV5-6 with TRBJ2-1; D may be TRBD1 or TRBD2 (6 bases each). Trimming pared 2 bases from V and 6 bases from J, leaving 9 bases between. The CDR3 has 13 amino acids. Per germline, CDR1 SGHDT and CDR2 YYEEEE. The CDR3 nucleotides read TGTGCCAGCAGCTTTTGGGGGGCCAATGAGCAGTTCTTC. Its protein product is CASSFWGANEQFF.

The chain employs TRBV5-1 and TRBJ2-3, with a possible D match to TRBD1 (6 bases). The germline gives CDR1 SGHRS, CDR2 YFSETQ. V lost 2 bases, J lost 6 bases, and 16 bases lay in between. CDR3 length equals 15 residues. The CDR3 here is CASSLETGGGDTQYF. CDR3 bases: TGCGCCAGCAGCTTAGAGACTGGTGGGGGCGATACGCAGTATTTT.

The chain carries TRBV4-1 and TRBJ2-3, with D perhaps TRBD1 (6 bases). Trimming shortened V by 3 bases and J by 0 bases, and 13 bases separated the two germline ends. The CDR3 totals 16 residues. Germline CDR1 MGHRA, CDR2 YSYEKL. CDR3 protein: CASSQGDRRSTDTQYF. The CDR3 nucleotides read TGCGCCAGCAGCCAGGGAGACAGGAGAAGCACAGATACGCAGTATTTT.

This rearrangement joins TRBV6-5 to TRBJ2-1, with D possibly matching TRBD1 (5 bases). This CDR3 has 13 amino acids. V lost 6 bases and J lost 5, with 11 bases in between. CDR1 and CDR2 (germline): MNHEY, SVGAGI. CDR3 nucleotide sequence: TGTGCCAGCAGAAGCTTAGGGGACAATGAGCAGTTCTTC. It is translated as CASRSLGDNEQFF.

V usage is TRBV5-4 and J usage is TRBJ2-1, with TRBD2 as a possible D gene (7 bases). Trimming removed 2 bases at V and 3 bases at J, with 12 bases between. Per the germline V gene, CDR1 is SGHNT and CDR2 is YYREEE (reference sequence). This CDR3 is 15 amino acids long. In DNA form, the CDR3 reads TGTGCCAGCAGCTTAGGGGGGGGACGCTACAATGAGCAGTTCTTC. Translating gives CASSLGGGRYNEQFF.

This clone has a handful of counts. The chain recombines TRBV2 with TRBJ1-2, with 10 bases matching TRBD1. The V and J ends lost 7 bases and 4 bases, in that order; junction bases with no gene match: 6. The germline CDR1 and CDR2 sequences are SNHLY and FYNNEI. This CDR3 region has 14 residues. Here the CDR3 reads CASKETGGFYGYTF. The CDR3 DNA reads TGTGCCAGCAAAGAGACAGGGGGCTTCTATGGCTACACCTTC.

V is TRBV30 and J is TRBJ2-1, with 8 nucleotides matching TRBD1. The CDR3 loop spans 14 amino acids. After removal of 5 bases from V and 0 bases from J, the junction contained 3 bases not matched to a gene. In germline, CDR1 is GTSNPN, CDR2 SVGIG (reference sequence). This CDR3 reads CAWDRGSSYNEQFF. The CDR3 DNA reads as TGTGCCTGGGACAGGGGCAGCTCCTACAATGAGCAGTTCTTC.

The chain employs TRBV9 and TRBJ2-2; TRBD2 matches at 7 bases. Germline lookup yields CDR1 SGDLS and CDR2 YYNGEE. The CDR3 sequence is 13 residues long. Trimming cost V 3 bases and J 6 bases; bases outside gene matches: 2. For the CDR3, the DNA is TGTGCCAGCAGCGAGCGGGGCTCCGGGGAGCTGTTTTTT. Amino acids: CASSERGSGELFF.

In its sample, this clone was seen a few times. The V gene is TRBV10-2, the J gene TRBJ2-3, with 11 bases fitting TRBD2. The CDR3 covers 15 residues. V was pared by 4 bases and J by 8 bases, with 8 bases of the junction left unmatched. In germline, CDR1 is WSHSY, CDR2 SAAADI. The DNA of the CDR3 is TGCGCCAGCAGTGTGGATAGCGGGGGGGCAGGTACGCAGTATTTT. This translates into CASSVDSGGAGTQYF.

The chain couples TRBV19 to TRBJ2-5, with a possible D match to TRBD1 (5 bases). The CDR3 is made up of 15 amino acids. CDR1 LNHDA and CDR2 SQIVND come from the germline V gene (reference sequence). V was trimmed by 3 bases and J by 5 bases, leaving 16 bases between them. CDR3 coding DNA: TGTGCCAGTAGTATCCAGGCCCAGCACAGGGAGACCCAGTACTTC. Encoded protein: CASSIQAQHRETQYF.

The rearrangement uses TRBV5-5 and TRBJ2-3; 7 bases are a match to TRBD1. After removal of 4 bases from V and 4 bases from J, the junction contained 9 bases not matched to a gene. The CDR3 extends over 15 amino acids. The germline V gene has CDR1 SGHKS and CDR2 YYEKEE (reference sequence). The CDR3, as DNA: TGTGCCAGCAGCAAGACAGGGAGCAGGGCAGATACGCAGTATTTT. Its protein is CASSKTGSRADTQYF. Variable domain in full (rest from reference TRBV5-5 and TRBJ2-3): DAGVTQSPTHLIKTRGQQVTLRCSPISGHKSVSWYQQVLGQGPQFIFQYYEKEERGRGNFPDRFSARQFPNYSSELNVNALLLGDSALYLCASSKTGSRADTQYFGPGTRLTVL.

Only a few counts were recorded for this clone. This chain uses TRBV18 with TRBJ2-7; D might be TRBD2 (5 bases). Trimming removed 4 bases at V and 5 bases at J, with 15 bases between. This CDR3 has 14 residues. Germline V gene sequence: CDR1 KGHSH, CDR2 LQKENI. The CDR3 DNA reads as TGTGCCAGCTCACTCGGAGAGGGTCGGGACGAGCAGTACTTC. Translating gives CASSLGEGRDEQYF.

The chain employs TRBV9 and TRBJ2-7; TRBD2 is a possible D gene (5 bases). Trimming pared 4 bases from V and 2 bases from J, leaving 16 bases between. CDR1 is SGDLS and CDR2 is YYNGEE in the germline V gene. CDR3 length equals 15 residues. The CDR3 DNA reads as TGTGCCAGCAGCCCTCACCGGACTGGTCCCTACGAGCAGTACTTC. Amino acids: CASSPHRTGPYEQYF.